This T cell receptor beta chain was observed in a study of blood T cell repertoires in COVID-19. At the level of the study: Spain, Italy and the United States supplied samples that represented acute and convalescent COVID-19. The analysed material was cDNA or gDNA that came from T cells, B-cell-depleted T cells, or PBMCs.

This clone was observed once. Per the original data handling: By means of reference gene primer amplification, nucleated cell counts were estimated. Profiling relied on immunoSEQ multiplex PCR, and the TCRdb table lists in-frame clones only, not all of them. Clonal size and the V and J genes are those of that table, whereas D and trimming came from the DNA. This sample has roughly 670,000 clones, with just under 90% found just once. The V end was cut by 4 bases, the J end by 0 bases, with 23 bases between. The germline V gene encodes CDR1 SGHKS and CDR2 YYEKEE (reference sequence). This CDR3 region has 20 residues.

The specimen was peripheral blood. This TCR was sampled from a woman aged 18-29 years with acute or convalescent COVID-19. The genes are TRBV5-5 and TRBJ1-6; D is undetermined. The CDR3 loop reads CASSPSHLGWAYSYNSPLHF. As DNA, the CDR3 is TGTGCCAGCAGCCCATCCCACTTGGGTTGGGCGTACTCCTATAATTCACCCCTCCACTTT.